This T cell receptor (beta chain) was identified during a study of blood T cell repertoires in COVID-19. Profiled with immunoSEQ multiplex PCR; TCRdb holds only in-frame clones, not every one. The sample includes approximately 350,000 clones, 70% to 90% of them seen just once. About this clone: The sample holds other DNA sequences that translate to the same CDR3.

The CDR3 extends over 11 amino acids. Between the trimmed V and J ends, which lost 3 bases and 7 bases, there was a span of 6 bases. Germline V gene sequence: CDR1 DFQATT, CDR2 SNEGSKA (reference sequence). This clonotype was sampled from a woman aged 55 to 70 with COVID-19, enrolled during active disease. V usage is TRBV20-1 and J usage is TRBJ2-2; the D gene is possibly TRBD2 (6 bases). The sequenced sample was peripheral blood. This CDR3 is CSARRGGELFF. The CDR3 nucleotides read TGCAGTGCTAGGCGGGGCGGGGAGCTGTTTTTT.